This T cell receptor beta chain derives from a study of blood T cell repertoires in COVID-19. Study at large: Samples taken during acute and convalescent COVID-19 were collected in the United States, Italy and Spain. The analysed material was cDNA or gDNA that came from T cells, B-cell-depleted T cells, or PBMCs.

The CDR3 is 15 residues long. Looked up from germline, CDR1 is SGHRS and CDR2 is YFSETQ. After removal of 4 bases from V and 3 bases from J, the junction contained 8 bases not matched to a gene. Study processing details: Estimated nucleated cell counts came from reference gene primer amplification. Using immunoSEQ multiplex PCR, the repertoire was profiled, and TCRdb retains in-frame clones only, with some absent. The V and J calls and clone size come from that table; D and trimming were worked out from the DNA. The profile covers over 65,000 clones, with 75% to 90% appearing a single time and around 12% taken by the ten largest.

The clonotype originates from a woman between 40 and 50 years old with active or convalescent COVID-19. V usage is TRBV5-1 and J usage is TRBJ2-3; TRBD1 aligns across 7 bases. The sample taken for sequencing was peripheral blood. The DNA of the CDR3 is TGCGCCAGCAGCCGCACAGGGGTGGGAACAGATACGCAGTATTTT. Its translation is CASSRTGVGTDTQYF. Full variable domain (missing parts from reference TRBV5-1 and TRBJ2-3): KAGVTQTPRYLIKTRGQQVTLSCSPISGHRSVSWYQQTPGQGLQFLFEYFSETQRNKGNFPGRFSGRQFSNSRSEMNVSTLELGDSALYLCASSRTGVGTDTQYFGPGTRLTVL.